These T cell receptor beta chains were read from a single sample in a study of CD8+CD57+ T cells in acquired aplastic anemia. Using its own MiXCR run on the reads, TCRdb lists one record per CDR3 protein. The data contain around 430,000 distinct CDR3 sequences, under 40% of them seen just once; the ten biggest clones take up 0.8% to 0.85%. Sequences were obtained from sorted CD4+, CD8+, or CD8+CD57+ T cells (not recorded which) from PBMCs. The receptors originated from a human donor with aplastic anemia. CDR3s include the opening cysteine and the closing phenylalanine or tryptophan. D genes are given only for firm matches. Expanded clones are given a class, and other clones once, few, many or no size at all.

TRBV20-1	few	TRBJ1-1	-	CSARGSGEGAFF	TGCAGTGCTAGAGGATCCGGGGAGGGGGCTTTCTTT
TRBV19	-	TRBJ1-5	-	CASSTRTGQPQHF	TGTGCCAGTAGTACCCGCACGGGACAGCCCCAGCATTTT
TRBV20-1	-	TRBJ1-5	TRBD1	CSARDRDRNQPQHF	TGCAGTGCTAGAGATAGGGACAGAAATCAGCCCCAGCATTTT
TRBV24-1	many	TRBJ2-7	TRBD1	CATSDPRQGGLGEQYF	TGTGCCACCAGTGACCCGAGACAGGGTGGTTTGGGAGAGCAGTACTTC
TRBV2	many	TRBJ1-6	TRBD1	CASRGTGVDSPLHF	TGTGCCAGCAGGGGCACAGGGGTGGATTCACCCCTCCACTTT
TRBV6-1	many	TRBJ1-2	TRBD1	CASKDRGTGYTF	TGTGCCAGCAAGGACAGGGGGACTGGCTACACCTTC
TRBV7-3	-	TRBJ2-5	-	CASSSGSQETRYF	TGTGCCAGCAGCTCCGGGTCACAAGAGACCCGGTACTTC
TRBV5-6	few	TRBJ1-1	TRBD1	CASSRTGASAGTEAFF	TGTGCCAGCAGCAGGACAGGAGCGAGTGCGGGGACTGAAGCTTTCTTT
TRBV6-5	-	TRBJ1-6	-	CASSYDGSYNSPLHF	TGTGCCAGCAGTTACGATGGCTCCTATAATTCACCCCTCCACTTT
TRBV6-5	-	TRBJ2-7	TRBD1	CASSYRQGLVGQYF	TGTGCCAGCAGTTACAGACAGGGGCTGGTGGGGCAGTACTTC
TRBV19	-	TRBJ1-6	-	CASSIREVLNSPLHF	TGTGCCAGTAGTATACGTGAGGTTTTGAATTCACCCCTCCACTTT
TRBV12-3/TRBV12-4	-	TRBJ1-4	-	CASSLLEKLLF	TGTGCCAGCAGTTTGTTGGAAAAACTGCTTTTT
TRBV19	many	TRBJ1-5	TRBD1	CASRGTGGQPQHF	TGTGCCAGTAGGGGGACAGGGGGTCAGCCCCAGCATTTT
TRBV27	-	TRBJ1-5	-	CASSRPRGNQPQHF	TGTGCCAGCAGCCGCCCAAGGGGCAATCAGCCCCAGCATTTT
TRBV20-1	-	TRBJ2-2	-	CSARVSRDTFRNTGELFF	TGCAGTGCTAGAGTGTCCCGGGACACATTCAGAAACACCGGGGAGCTGTTTTTT
TRBV29-1	few	TRBJ2-1	TRBD1	CSVESGTGGYNGQFF	TGCAGCGTTGAATCCGGGACAGGGGGCTACAATGGGCAGTTCTTC
TRBV24-1	-	TRBJ2-7	-	CATSVYEQYF	TGTGCCACCAGCGTCTACGAGCAGTACTTC
TRBV29-1	many	TRBJ2-3	-	CSVEWAEGTDTQYF	TGCAGCGTTGAATGGGCGGAAGGCACAGATACGCAGTATTTT
TRBV20-1	-	TRBJ2-1	-	CSLGSRASYNEQFF	TGCAGCTTAGGAAGTAGGGCATCCTACAATGAGCAGTTCTTC
TRBV24-1	many	TRBJ2-7	-	CATSDSESSYEQYF	TGTGCCACCAGTGATTCCGAGAGCTCCTACGAGCAGTACTTC
TRBV7-2	-	TRBJ2-5	-	CASSVSPGKGETQYF	TGTGCCAGCAGCGTATCGCCAGGGAAGGGAGAGACCCAGTACTTC
TRBV20-1	-	TRBJ2-1	-	CSARGFPGVTYNEQFF	TGCAGTGCTAGAGGGTTCCCGGGGGTTACCTACAATGAGCAGTTCTTC
TRBV20-1	-	TRBJ2-5	-	CSALRTPAGETQYF	TGCAGTGCTTTGCGGACCCCGGCAGGGGAGACCCAGTACTTC
TRBV5-1	-	TRBJ1-6	TRBD1	CASSLGTDPYNSPLHF	TGCGCCAGCAGCTTAGGGACAGACCCCTATAATTCACCCCTCCACTTT
TRBV19	many	TRBJ1-6	TRBD1	CASSTNPGQSLSPLHF	TGTGCCAGTAGTACTAACCCGGGACAGTCCCTTTCACCCCTCCACTTT
TRBV7-3	many	TRBJ2-7	-	CASSPGTSYEQYF	TGTGCCAGCAGCCCCGGGACTTCCTACGAGCAGTACTTC
TRBV2	-	TRBJ2-4	-	CASRGGVYF	TGTGCCAGCAGAGGGGGGGTATACTTC
TRBV2	-	TRBJ2-5	-	CASSEEALQETQYF	TGTGCCAGCAGTGAGGAGGCACTTCAAGAGACCCAGTACTTC
TRBV20-1	-	TRBJ1-6	-	CTPRSGGGSPLHF	TGCACCCCGAGGTCGGGAGGGGGTTCACCCCTCCACTTT
TRBV7-2	-	TRBJ1-2	TRBD1	CASSLVLWDRDWANYGYTF	TGTGCCAGCAGCTTAGTGCTTTGGGACAGGGATTGGGCTAACTATGGCTACACCTTC
TRBV19	-	TRBJ1-4	TRBD1	CASNLGGTSEKLFF	TGTGCCAGCAACCTAGGGGGCACGAGTGAAAAACTGTTTTTT
TRBV9	many	TRBJ1-5	TRBD1	CASSVEGAIEPQHF	TGTGCCAGCAGCGTAGAGGGGGCGATCGAGCCCCAGCATTTT
TRBV29-1	-	TRBJ2-1	-	CSVDQGQGNEQFF	TGCAGCGTTGACCAGGGCCAGGGCAATGAGCAGTTCTTC
TRBV9	many	TRBJ2-5	-	CASSVANGQHQETQYF	TGTGCCAGCAGCGTAGCTAATGGGCAGCACCAAGAGACCCAGTACTTC
TRBV5-6	-	TRBJ2-7	TRBD1	CASSFRDRGFHEQYF	TGTGCCAGCAGCTTCCGGGACAGGGGATTCCACGAGCAGTACTTC
TRBV7-2	many	TRBJ2-6	-	CASSFGGSGANVLTF	TGTGCCAGCAGCTTTGGTGGCTCTGGGGCCAACGTCCTGACTTTC
TRBV19	many	TRBJ2-7	-	CATGDGSPEQYF	TGTGCCACCGGGGACGGCTCTCCCGAGCAGTACTTC
TRBV25-1	few	TRBJ2-4	TRBD2	CASSYVGGWPKNIQYF	TGTGCCAGCAGTTACGTGGGGGGGTGGCCCAAAAACATTCAGTACTTC
TRBV24-1	many	TRBJ2-6	-	CATSEGPRAGANVLTF	TGTGCCACCAGTGAGGGCCCCCGGGCTGGGGCCAACGTCCTGACTTTC
TRBV27	-	TRBJ1-2	TRBD1	CASSYRGLGYGYTF	TGTGCCAGCAGCTACAGGGGGCTAGGCTATGGCTACACCTTC
TRBV12-3/TRBV12-4	-	TRBJ1-1	-	CASTLSMQNTEAFF	TGTGCCAGCACTTTAAGCATGCAGAACACTGAAGCTTTCTTT
TRBV29-1	many	TRBJ1-1	-	CSAVGNFMNTEAFF	TGCAGCGCCGTGGGCAATTTCATGAACACTGAAGCTTTCTTT
TRBV7-9	few	TRBJ2-6	TRBD2	CASSLTGGGAGANVLTF	TGTGCCAGCAGCTTAACGGGGGGAGGGGCTGGGGCCAACGTCCTGACTTTC
TRBV29-1	few	TRBJ2-6	-	CSVGLDSGANVLTF	TGCAGCGTTGGTCTAGACTCTGGGGCCAACGTCCTGACTTTC
TRBV10-2	many	TRBJ1-2	-	CASSSTGANYGYTF	TGCGCCAGCAGTTCCACGGGAGCTAACTATGGCTACACCTTC
TRBV14	-	TRBJ2-7	-	CASLNGGTPSREQYF	TGTGCCAGCCTAAACGGTGGGACACCAAGTCGCGAGCAGTACTTC
TRBV5-1	-	TRBJ2-4	-	CASSPRTDPYSIQYF	TGCGCCAGCAGCCCCAGGACAGATCCCTATAGCATTCAGTACTTC
TRBV19	many	TRBJ2-7	TRBD2	CASSVSGSPSYEQYF	TGTGCCAGTAGTGTTAGCGGGAGTCCCTCCTACGAGCAGTACTTC
TRBV7-6	-	TRBJ2-3	TRBD2	CASSLMVHGGDTQYF	TGTGCCAGCAGCTTAATGGTACACGGGGGGGATACGCAGTATTTT
TRBV4-3	few	TRBJ1-2	-	CASSQGRGDGYTF	TGCGCCAGCAGCCAAGGCAGGGGAGATGGCTACACCTTC
TRBV7-2	few	TRBJ1-6	-	CASSLGGGTSPLHF	TGTGCCAGCAGCTTAGGGGGAGGGACTTCACCCCTCCACTTT
TRBV5-1	-	TRBJ2-7	TRBD2	CASSPWTSGRGDSYEQYF	TGCGCCAGCAGCCCTTGGACTAGCGGGAGGGGTGATTCCTACGAGCAGTACTTC
TRBV29-1	-	TRBJ2-5	-	CSVEGGRRETQYF	TGCAGCGTTGAAGGAGGGCGGCGGGAGACCCAGTACTTC
TRBV19	few	TRBJ2-1	-	CASSPDSGGGEQFF	TGTGCCAGTAGTCCGGATAGCGGTGGTGGTGAGCAGTTCTTC
TRBV9	few	TRBJ2-1	-	CASSVGSPPRYNEQFF	TGTGCCAGCAGCGTAGGGAGCCCCCCCCGTTACAATGAGCAGTTCTTC
TRBV7-9	many	TRBJ1-5	-	CASSLARDDQPQHF	TGTGCCAGCAGCTTAGCCAGGGATGATCAGCCCCAGCATTTT
TRBV2	many	TRBJ1-4	TRBD1	CASRAGTGNEKLFF	TGTGCCAGCAGAGCCGGGACAGGCAATGAAAAACTGTTTTTT
TRBV29-1	-	TRBJ2-1	-	CSVDQGGPGVQFF	TGCAGCGTTGATCAGGGCGGTCCGGGGGTTCAGTTCTTC
TRBV29-1	-	TRBJ1-2	-	CSVRLVAQDGYTF	TGCAGCGTCCGGCTCGTAGCGCAGGATGGCTACACCTTC